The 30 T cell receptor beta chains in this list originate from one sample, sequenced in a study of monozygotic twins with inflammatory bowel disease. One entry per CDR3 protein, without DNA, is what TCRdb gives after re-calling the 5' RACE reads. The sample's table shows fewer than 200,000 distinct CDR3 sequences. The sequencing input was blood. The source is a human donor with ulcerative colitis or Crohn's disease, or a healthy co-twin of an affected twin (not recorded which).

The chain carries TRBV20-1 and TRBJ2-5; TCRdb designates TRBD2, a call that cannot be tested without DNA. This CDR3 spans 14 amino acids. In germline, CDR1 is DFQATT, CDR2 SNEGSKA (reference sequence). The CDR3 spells CSARDPRLAVTQYF.

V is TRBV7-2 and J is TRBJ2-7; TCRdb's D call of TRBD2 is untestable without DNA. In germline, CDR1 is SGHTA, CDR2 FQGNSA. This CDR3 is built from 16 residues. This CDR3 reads CASSTAAGGALYEQYF.

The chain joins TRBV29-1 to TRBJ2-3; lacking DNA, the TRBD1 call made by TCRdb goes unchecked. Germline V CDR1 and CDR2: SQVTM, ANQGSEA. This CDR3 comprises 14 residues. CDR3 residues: CSAEGGQVGDTQYF.

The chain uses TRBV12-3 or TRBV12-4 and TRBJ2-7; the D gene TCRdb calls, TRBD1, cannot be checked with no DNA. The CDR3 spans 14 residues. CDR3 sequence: CASSPRGSSYEQYF.

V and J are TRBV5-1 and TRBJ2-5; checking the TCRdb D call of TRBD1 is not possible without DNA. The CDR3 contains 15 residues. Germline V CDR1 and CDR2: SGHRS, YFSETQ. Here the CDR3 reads CASSLADRIGETQYF.

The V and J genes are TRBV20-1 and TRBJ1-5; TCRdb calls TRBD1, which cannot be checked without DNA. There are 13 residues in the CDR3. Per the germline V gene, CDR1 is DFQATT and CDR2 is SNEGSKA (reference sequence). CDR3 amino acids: CSASRDIDQPQHF.

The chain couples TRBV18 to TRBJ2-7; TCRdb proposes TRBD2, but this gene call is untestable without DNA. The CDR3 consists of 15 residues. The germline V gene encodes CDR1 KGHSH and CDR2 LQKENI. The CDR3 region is CASSPSSGDSYEQYF.

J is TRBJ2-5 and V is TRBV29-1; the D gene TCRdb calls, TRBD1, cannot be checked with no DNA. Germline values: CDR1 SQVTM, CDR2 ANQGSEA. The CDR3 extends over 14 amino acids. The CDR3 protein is CSVAPDRMRETQYF.

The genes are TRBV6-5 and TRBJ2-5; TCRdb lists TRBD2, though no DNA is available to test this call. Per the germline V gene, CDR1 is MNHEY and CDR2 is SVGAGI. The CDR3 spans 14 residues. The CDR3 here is CASSYLTARETQYF.

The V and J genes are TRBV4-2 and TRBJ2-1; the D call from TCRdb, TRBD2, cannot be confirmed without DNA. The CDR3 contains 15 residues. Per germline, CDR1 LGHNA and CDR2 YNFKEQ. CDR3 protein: CASSQDPSGRYEQFF.

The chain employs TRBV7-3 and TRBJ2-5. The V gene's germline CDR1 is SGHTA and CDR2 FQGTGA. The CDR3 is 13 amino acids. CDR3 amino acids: CASSLAYQETQYF.

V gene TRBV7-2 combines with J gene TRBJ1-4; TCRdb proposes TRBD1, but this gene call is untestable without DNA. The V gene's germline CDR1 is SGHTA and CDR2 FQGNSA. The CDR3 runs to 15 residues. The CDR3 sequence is CASSSDRGRYEKLFF.

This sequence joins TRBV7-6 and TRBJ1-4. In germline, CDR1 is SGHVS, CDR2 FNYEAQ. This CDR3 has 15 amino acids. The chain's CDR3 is CASSFSPGFNEKLFF.

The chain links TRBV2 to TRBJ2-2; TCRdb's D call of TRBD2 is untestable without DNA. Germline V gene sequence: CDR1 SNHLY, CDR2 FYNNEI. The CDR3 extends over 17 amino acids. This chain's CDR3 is CASSEAPAGDNTGELFF. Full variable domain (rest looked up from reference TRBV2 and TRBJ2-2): EPEVTQTPSHQVTQMGQEVILRCVPISNHLYFYWYRQILGQKVEFLVSFYNNEISEKSEIFDDQFSVERPDGSNFTLKIRSTKLEDSAMYFCASSEAPAGDNTGELFFGEGSRLTVL.

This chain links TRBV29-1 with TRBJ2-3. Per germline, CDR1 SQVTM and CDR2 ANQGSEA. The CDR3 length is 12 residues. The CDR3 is CSVVTSPDTQYF.

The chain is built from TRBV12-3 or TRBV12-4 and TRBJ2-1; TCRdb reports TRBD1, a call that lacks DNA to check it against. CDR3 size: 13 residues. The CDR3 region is CASSLALGARQFF.

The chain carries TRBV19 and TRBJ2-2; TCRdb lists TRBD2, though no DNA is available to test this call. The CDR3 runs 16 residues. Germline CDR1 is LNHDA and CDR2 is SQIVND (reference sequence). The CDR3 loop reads CASTILGGKDTGELFF.

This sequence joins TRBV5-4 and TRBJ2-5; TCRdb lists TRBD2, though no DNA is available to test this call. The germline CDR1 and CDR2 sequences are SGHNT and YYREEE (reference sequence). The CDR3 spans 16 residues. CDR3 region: CASSLLGSGRQETQYF.

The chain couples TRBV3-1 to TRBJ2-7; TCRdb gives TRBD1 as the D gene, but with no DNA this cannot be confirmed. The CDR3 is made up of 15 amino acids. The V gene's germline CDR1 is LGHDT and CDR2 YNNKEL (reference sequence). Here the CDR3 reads CASSPLGEGSYEQYF.

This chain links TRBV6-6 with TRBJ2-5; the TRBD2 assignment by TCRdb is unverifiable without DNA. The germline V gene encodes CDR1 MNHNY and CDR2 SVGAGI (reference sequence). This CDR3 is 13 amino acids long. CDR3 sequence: CASSQRGDETQYF.

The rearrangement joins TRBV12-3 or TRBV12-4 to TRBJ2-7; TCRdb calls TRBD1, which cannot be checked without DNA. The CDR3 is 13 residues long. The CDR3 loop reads CASSWGRSYEQYF.

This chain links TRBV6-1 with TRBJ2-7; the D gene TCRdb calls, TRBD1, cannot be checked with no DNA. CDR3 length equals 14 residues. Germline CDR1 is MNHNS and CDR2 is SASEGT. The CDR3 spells CASGPPGQTYEQYF.

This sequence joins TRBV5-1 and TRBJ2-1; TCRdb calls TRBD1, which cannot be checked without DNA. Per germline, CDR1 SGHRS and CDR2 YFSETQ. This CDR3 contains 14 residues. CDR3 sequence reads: CASKDARGHNEQFF.

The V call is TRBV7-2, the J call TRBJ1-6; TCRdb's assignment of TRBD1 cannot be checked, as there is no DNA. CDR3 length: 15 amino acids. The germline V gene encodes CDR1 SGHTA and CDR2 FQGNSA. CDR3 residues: CASSLEAGGLEPLHF.

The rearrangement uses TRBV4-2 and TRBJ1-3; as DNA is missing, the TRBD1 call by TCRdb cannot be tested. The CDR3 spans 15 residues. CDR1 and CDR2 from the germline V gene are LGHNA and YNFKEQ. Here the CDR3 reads CASSQDGQTGNTIYF.

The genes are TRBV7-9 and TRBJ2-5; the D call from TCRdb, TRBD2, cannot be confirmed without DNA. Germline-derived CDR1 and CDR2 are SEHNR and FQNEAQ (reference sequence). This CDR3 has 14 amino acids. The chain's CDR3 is CASSPSRTQETQYF.

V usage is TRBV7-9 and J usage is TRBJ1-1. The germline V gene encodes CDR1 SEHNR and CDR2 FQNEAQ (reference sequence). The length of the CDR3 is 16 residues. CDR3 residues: CASSPTGTHGHTEAFF.

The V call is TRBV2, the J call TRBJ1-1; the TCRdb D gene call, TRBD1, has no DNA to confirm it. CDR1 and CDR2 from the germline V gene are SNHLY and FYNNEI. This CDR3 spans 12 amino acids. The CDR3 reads CASSATGAEAFF.

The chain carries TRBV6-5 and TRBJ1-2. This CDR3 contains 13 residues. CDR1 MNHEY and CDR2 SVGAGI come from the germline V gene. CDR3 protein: CASSYELNYGYTF.

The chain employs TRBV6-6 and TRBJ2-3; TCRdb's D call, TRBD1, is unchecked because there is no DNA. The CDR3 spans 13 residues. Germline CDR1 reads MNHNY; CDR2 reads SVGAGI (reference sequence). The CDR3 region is CASRRRQGDTQYF.